One T cell receptor beta chain is described in this entry. As yet, its antigen is unknown. This specimen comes from a study of early T cells in non-severe SARS-CoV-2 infection. On the study more broadly: Whole-blood bulk RNA, unsorted, was sequenced, and chains were unpaired. Study observations and caveats: Missing private and CD4 specificities, VDJdb matching favored anti-spike CD8 responses.

The length of the CDR3 is 16 residues. Trimming removed 4 bases at V and 5 bases at J, with 21 bases between. Per germline, CDR1 SGHTA and CDR2 FQGNSA. Individual cDNA molecules each received unique molecular identifiers attached to them. From the 5' RACE reads, TCRdb called clonotypes with MiXCR, one entry per CDR3 protein. The sample holds about 64,000 distinct CDR3 sequences, around 19% seen once. This chain joins TRBV7-2 and TRBJ2-7, with D perhaps assigned TRBD1 or TRBD2 (7 bases each). This sample comprised whole blood, obtained at baseline. The TCR was taken from an adult who was a healthcare worker with PCR-confirmed SARS-CoV-2 infection or an uninfected control (not recorded which). The CDR3 protein is CASSSQGRALFDEQYF. The CDR3 DNA reads as TGTGCCAGCAGCTCACAGGGGAGGGCATTATTCGACGAGCAGTACTTC.